These 24 T cell receptor beta chains came from one sample sequenced in a study of blood T cell repertoires in COVID-19. Here immunoSEQ multiplex PCR was the method, and the copy in TCRdb shows in-frame clones only, minus some. The sample includes over 250,000 clones, approximately 88% seen only once; the top ten take about 1%. The sample consisted of PBMCs or T cells enriched from blood (not recorded which). These receptors came from a woman in her twenties or thirties who had recovered from COVID-19.

The chain joins TRBV7-8 to TRBJ1-1, with D possibly being TRBD1 (6 bases). The CDR3 has 15 amino acids. Trimming removed 3 bases from V and 0 bases from J, with 11 bases in between. Per the germline V gene, CDR1 is SGHVS and CDR2 is FQNEAQ. In nucleotides, the CDR3 is TGTGCCAGCAGCTTGCAGGGGCCGATGAACACTGAAGCTTTCTTT. Translated, it gives CASSLQGPMNTEAFF. Full variable domain (rest looked up from reference TRBV7-8 and TRBJ1-1): GAGVSQSPRYKVAKRGQDVALRCDPISGHVSLFWYQQALGQGPEFLTYFQNEAQLDKSGLPSDRFFAERPEGSVSTLKIQRTQQEDSAVYLCASSLQGPMNTEAFFGQGTRLTVV.

The genes are TRBV30 and TRBJ1-2, with 8 bases matching TRBD1. After removal of 0 bases from V and 4 bases from J, the junction contained 1 base not matched to a gene. Germline-derived CDR1 and CDR2 are GTSNPN and SVGIG (reference sequence). The CDR3 contains 13 residues. Here the CDR3 reads CAWSVGTGYGYTF. The CDR3 DNA sequence: TGTGCCTGGAGTGTAGGGACAGGCTATGGCTACACCTTC.

The chain carries TRBV9 and TRBJ2-1; 10 bases align to TRBD1. The V gene end was trimmed by 0 bases and the J gene end by 7 bases; junction bases not matched to a gene: 7. The germline gives CDR1 SGDLS, CDR2 YYNGEE. CDR3 length: 16 amino acids. In nucleotides, the CDR3 is TGTGCCAGCAGCGTAGCCGGGACAGGGGCTTATAATGAGCAGTTCTTC. Translated, it gives CASSVAGTGAYNEQFF.

This chain uses TRBV7-9 with TRBJ2-5, with 7 bases matching TRBD1. From germline, CDR1 is SEHNR and CDR2 FQNEAQ (reference sequence). V lost 5 bases and J lost 0; bases outside the gene matches: 9. This CDR3 has 16 amino acids. The DNA of the CDR3 is TGTGCCAGCAGCGATCCCCGGGACAGAGACCAAGAGACCCAGTACTTC. This sequence encodes CASSDPRDRDQETQYF.

The chain joins TRBV11-2 to TRBJ1-4; D not resolved. Trimming took 3 bases from V and 8 from J, leaving 10 bases between them. Germline V gives CDR1 SGHAT, CDR2 FQNNGV. This CDR3 is built from 13 residues. This CDR3 is CASSFYPSEKLFF. The CDR3 DNA sequence: TGTGCCAGCAGCTTCTACCCTAGCGAAAAACTGTTTTTT.

In its sample, this clone was seen a few times. J is TRBJ2-3 and V is TRBV11-3; D is possibly TRBD2 (7 bases). The germline V and J ends were trimmed by 5 bases and 2 bases, with 20 bases remaining between them. Germline-derived CDR1 and CDR2 are SGHNT and YENEEA. CDR3 length equals 17 residues. CDR3 residues: CASSGSRGAWDTDTQYF. Here the CDR3 DNA reads TGTGCCAGCAGCGGCTCCCGGGGGGCTTGGGACACAGATACGCAGTATTTT. Combining the CDR3 with reference TRBV11-3 and TRBJ2-3 gives the whole variable domain EAGVVQSPRYKIIEKKQPVAFWCNPISGHNTLYWYLQNLGQGPELLIRYENEEAVDDSQLPKDRFSAERLKGVDSTLKIQPAELGDSAVYLCASSGSRGAWDTDTQYFGPGTRLTVL.

The chain recombines TRBV6-5 with TRBJ2-3; no firm D call. The CDR3 runs to 14 residues. The germline V gene encodes CDR1 MNHEY and CDR2 SVGAGI. V lost 0 bases, J lost 2 bases, and 6 bases lay in between. CDR3 region: CASSYSADTDTQYF. Written as DNA, the CDR3 is TGTGCCAGCAGTTACTCCGCGGACACAGATACGCAGTATTTT.

This chain joins TRBV25-1 and TRBJ1-2, with no clear D. The V end was cut by 2 bases, the J end by 4 bases, with 17 bases between. The CDR3 loop spans 16 amino acids. Germline CDR1 reads MGHDK; CDR2 reads SYGVNS. As DNA, the CDR3 is TGTGCCAGCAGTGAACAGAGGGCCGACGGTCTCTATGGCTACACCTTC. Translating it yields CASSEQRADGLYGYTF.

The J gene is TRBJ1-2, the V gene TRBV28; D ambiguous. The CDR3 has 14 residues. Trimming shortened V by 10 bases and J by 3 bases, and 18 bases separated the two germline ends. CDR1 is MDHEN, CDR2 SYDVKM, per germline. CDR3 residues: CATLAMADHYGYTF. The CDR3 nucleotides read TGTGCCACCCTCGCGATGGCGGATCACTATGGCTACACCTTC.

J is TRBJ1-2 and V is TRBV7-2; D remains ambiguous. The CDR3 loop spans 13 amino acids. Per germline, CDR1 SGHTA and CDR2 FQGNSA. Trimming removed 4 bases from V and 5 bases from J, with 11 bases in between. The DNA of the CDR3 is TGTGCCAGCAGCTCTAGGATCGGGTATGGCTACACCTTC. This encodes CASSSRIGYGYTF.

The CDR3 region has the DNA TGTGCCAGCAGCTCTAAAATTCAGGGTTATGATGAAAAACTGTTTTTT. Its translation is CASSSKIQGYDEKLFF. The chain uses TRBV5-4 and TRBJ1-4, with D maybe TRBD1 (5 bases). The CDR3 extends over 16 amino acids. The germline gives CDR1 SGHNT, CDR2 YYREEE (reference sequence). The V end lost 3 bases, the J end lost 6 bases, and 18 bases lay between the germline ends.

The CDR3 DNA reads as TGTGCCAGCACCCTGACTAGCGGAGTTTACGAGCAGTACTTC. Amino acid sequence: CASTLTSGVYEQYF. The chain uses TRBV21-1 and TRBJ2-7; the DNA was not compared with TRBD2, the D call given in the table. TRBV21-1 is recorded as a pseudogene. The CDR3 spans 14 residues.

V gene TRBV7-9 combines with J gene TRBJ2-6; unclear D gene. The CDR3 has 16 amino acids. V was shortened by 3 bases and J by 0 bases, with 9 bases between the two germline ends. Germline assignment: CDR1 SEHNR and CDR2 FQNEAQ (reference sequence). The CDR3 region is CASSLLEHSGANVLTF. In DNA, the CDR3 is TGTGCCAGCAGCTTGTTGGAGCACTCTGGGGCCAACGTCCTGACTTTC. Full variable domain (remainder filled in from reference TRBV7-9 and TRBJ2-6): DTGVSQNPRHKITKRGQNVTFRCDPISEHNRLYWYRQTLGQGPEFLTYFQNEAQLEKSRLLSDRFSAERPKGSFSTLEIQRTEQGDSAMYLCASSLLEHSGANVLTFGAGSRLTVL.

V usage is TRBV4-3 and J usage is TRBJ2-3; the D gene is possibly TRBD2 (6 bases). The CDR3 totals 16 residues. V was clipped by 4 bases and J by 2 bases, with 16 bases between them. Per the germline V gene, CDR1 is LGHNA and CDR2 is YSLEER. Here the CDR3 reads CASSPRLGFPTDTQYF. For the CDR3, the DNA is TGCGCCAGCAGCCCCCGACTAGGGTTCCCCACAGATACGCAGTATTTT.

This chain connects TRBV6-5 to TRBJ1-2, with 10 bases lining up with TRBD1. Trimming took 7 bases from V and 8 from J; bases not matched to a gene: 7. This CDR3 has 13 amino acids. Germline CDR1 reads MNHEY; CDR2 reads SVGAGI. CDR3: CASTFLTGGGYTF. The DNA of the CDR3 is TGTGCCAGCACCTTCCTGACAGGGGGCGGCTACACCTTC.

V is TRBV7-9 and J is TRBJ1-1; D may be TRBD1 (6 bases). The CDR3 totals 16 residues. The germline V gene encodes CDR1 SEHNR and CDR2 FQNEAQ (reference sequence). Between the trimmed V and J ends, which lost 4 bases and 1 base, there was a span of 16 bases. CDR3: CASSSRIRGRNTEAFF. The CDR3 DNA follows: TGTGCCAGCAGCTCCCGGATCAGGGGTAGGAACACTGAAGCTTTCTTT.

This chain joins TRBV27 and TRBJ1-6; TRBD1 is a possible D gene (5 bases). Trimming took 6 bases from V and 7 from J, leaving 13 bases between them. Germline V gene sequence: CDR1 MNHEY, CDR2 SMNVEV (reference sequence). The CDR3 totals 14 residues. Here the CDR3 DNA reads TGTGCCAGCAGGGGGGGACTTTTAAATTCACCCCTCCACTTT. It encodes CASRGGLLNSPLHF.

The V and J genes are TRBV11-3 and TRBJ1-1, with 7 positions matching TRBD1. V dropped 5 bases and J dropped 4; count of bases not matched to a gene: 7. The CDR3 has 14 residues. The germline V gene encodes CDR1 SGHNT and CDR2 YENEEA. DNA for the CDR3: TGTGCCAGCAGCCAAACGACAGGGTTCACTGAAGCTTTCTTT. Translating it yields CASSQTTGFTEAFF.

V is TRBV27 and J is TRBJ1-1; TRBD1 matches at 11 bases. The CDR3 loop spans 16 amino acids. Germline V gene lookup returns CDR1 MNHEY and CDR2 SMNVEV (reference sequence). The trim removed 1 base at V and 5 bases at J, leaving 6 bases unmatched. CDR3 loop: CASSLYGGTGGTEAFF. The CDR3 DNA reads as TGTGCCAGCAGTTTATATGGGGGGACAGGGGGGACTGAAGCTTTCTTT.

The chain uses TRBV7-9 and TRBJ1-4; the D gene is possibly TRBD1 (6 bases). The CDR3 is 14 residues long. Trimming took off 2 bases at V and 5 bases at J, with 9 bases between the two ends. The germline CDR1 and CDR2 sequences are SEHNR and FQNEAQ (reference sequence). Written as DNA, the CDR3 is TGTGCCAGCAGCTTACCAACAGGGAATGAAAAACTGTTTTTT. This translates into CASSLPTGNEKLFF.

V is TRBV30 and J is TRBJ2-5; D ambiguous. Germline V gives CDR1 GTSNPN, CDR2 SVGIG (reference sequence). V was trimmed by 3 bases and J by 1 base, leaving 6 bases between them. The CDR3 totals 12 residues. This chain's CDR3 is CAWRAFQETQYF. The CDR3 nucleotides read TGTGCCTGGAGGGCCTTCCAAGAGACCCAGTACTTC.

The J gene is TRBJ2-7, the V gene TRBV5-6; D might be TRBD2 (5 bases). In germline, CDR1 is SGHDT, CDR2 YYEEEE. V gave up 3 bases and J gave up 2 bases, with 9 bases separating them. The CDR3 sequence is 13 residues long. The CDR3 DNA reads TGTGCCAGCAGCTCCGACTATCCCTACGAGCAGTACTTC. It encodes CASSSDYPYEQYF.

The rearrangement uses TRBV7-2 and TRBJ1-4; tentative D call: TRBD1 (5 bases). The CDR3 runs to 17 residues. Germline CDR1 SGHTA, CDR2 FQGNSA. Trimming left V 0 bases short and J 8 bases short, with 19 bases between. The CDR3 protein is CASSLAGAAAIGEKLFF. CDR3 nucleotides: TGTGCCAGCAGCTTAGCAGGGGCAGCTGCTATTGGGGAAAAACTGTTTTTT.

This chain joins TRBV28 and TRBJ1-4; D is unresolved. The V gene's germline CDR1 is MDHEN and CDR2 SYDVKM. CDR3 length equals 16 residues. The V end was cut by 5 bases, the J end by 4 bases, with 17 bases between. CDR3 sequence (DNA): TGTGCCAGCAGTCTTTCATCGGACGGGATTAATGAAAAACTGTTTTTT. Amino acids: CASSLSSDGINEKLFF.